Listed here is a single T cell receptor beta chain. Its antigen remains unidentified. Clones were sequenced by immunoSEQ multiplex PCR, and TCRdb holds only the in-frame ones, with some missing. The sample contains about 97,000 clones, approximately 80% of which appear only once. Each patient relapsed following autologous stem cell transplantation, and prior brentuximab vedotin exposure differed. This specimen comes from a study of PD-1 blockade in classical Hodgkin lymphoma. Findings of the study overall: Although disease activity or prior therapy may be involved, causes of the repertoire differences remain undefined.

Germline values: CDR1 SNHLY, CDR2 FYNNEI. V dropped 1 base and J dropped 3 bases, with 6 bases sitting between them. The CDR3 is 14 residues long. The sample here was peripheral blood mononuclear cells (PBMCs), taken at baseline. This TCR was sampled from a human donor with classical Hodgkin lymphoma. The chain recombines TRBV2 with TRBJ1-4; a possible D gene is TRBD1 (6 bases). CDR3 in DNA: TGTGCCAGCAGTGAAGGGACAGCTAATGAAAAACTGTTTTTT. It encodes CASSEGTANEKLFF.